The present T cell receptor beta chain was sequenced within a study of molecular identifiers for immune sequencing clone quantification. General study points: Sharing of a barcode by identical TCR molecules could cause highly expanded clone sizes to be underestimated. Effector cells had over 99% of their molecules in clones above 20 RNA copies, while naive cells had under 1%.

Based on a CD8+CD4-CCR7+CD45RA+ profile, naive CD8 T cells were sorted. The CDR3 spans 17 residues. Trimming took off 4 bases at V and 9 bases at J, with 28 bases between the two ends. Germline loops: CDR1 SGHTA, CDR2 FQGNSA. One entry per CDR3 protein results from TCRdb running MiXCR on the PCR reads. The profile covers approximately 550,000 distinct CDR3 sequences, with around 23% appearing a single time and approximately 0.76% taken by the ten largest. This clonotype was observed a handful of times. Its specificity is unknown. The rearrangement joins TRBV7-2 to TRBJ2-7, with D perhaps TRBD1 (6 bases). The sequence derives from a human donor in good health. Some libraries in this study had Jurkat cell RNA spiked in. The sequencing input was naive CD8+ T cells from blood, with Jurkat cell RNA spiked in. Specified subset: FACS-sorted CD8+CD4-CCR7+CD45RA+ naive T cells. The CDR3 nucleotides are TGTGCCAGCAGCTACCAGGACAGCCGTATTACCTACGATTGGCAGTACTTC. This translates into CASSYQDSRITYDWQYF.